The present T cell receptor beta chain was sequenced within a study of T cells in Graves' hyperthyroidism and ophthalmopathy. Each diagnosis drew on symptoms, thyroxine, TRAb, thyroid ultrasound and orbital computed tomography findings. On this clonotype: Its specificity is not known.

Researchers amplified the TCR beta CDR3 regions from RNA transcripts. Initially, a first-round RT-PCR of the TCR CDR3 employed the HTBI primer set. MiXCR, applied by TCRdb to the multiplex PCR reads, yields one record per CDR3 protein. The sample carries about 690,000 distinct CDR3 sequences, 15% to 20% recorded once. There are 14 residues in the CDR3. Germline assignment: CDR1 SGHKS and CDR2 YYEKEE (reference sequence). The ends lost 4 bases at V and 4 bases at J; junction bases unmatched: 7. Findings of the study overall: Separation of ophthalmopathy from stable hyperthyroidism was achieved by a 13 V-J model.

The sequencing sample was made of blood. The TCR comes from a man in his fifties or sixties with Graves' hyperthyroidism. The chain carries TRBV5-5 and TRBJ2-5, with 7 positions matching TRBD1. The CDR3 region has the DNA TGTGCCAGCAGCCCCGGGACAGAAGGAGAGACCCAGTACTTC. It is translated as CASSPGTEGETQYF.